The T cell receptor (beta chain) described here comes from a study of blood T cell repertoires in COVID-19. Some clones are missing from TCRdb's copy, which holds only in-frame ones; the method was immunoSEQ multiplex PCR. The sample lists 60,000 to 75,000 clones, approximately 86% occurring once. Germline values: CDR1 LNHNV, CDR2 YYDKDF (reference sequence). The CDR3 spans 13 residues. V shed 0 bases and J shed 15 bases, with 15 bases lying between them. The receptor was isolated from a woman aged 55 to 70 with acute or convalescent COVID-19. The V and J genes are TRBV15 and TRBJ2-1; D perhaps matches TRBD2 (5 bases). The sequencing sample was made of peripheral blood. The CDR3 nucleotides are TGTGCCACCAGCAGAGAAGGGCCACGGGGAGTGTTCTTC. Translated: CATSREGPRGVFF.